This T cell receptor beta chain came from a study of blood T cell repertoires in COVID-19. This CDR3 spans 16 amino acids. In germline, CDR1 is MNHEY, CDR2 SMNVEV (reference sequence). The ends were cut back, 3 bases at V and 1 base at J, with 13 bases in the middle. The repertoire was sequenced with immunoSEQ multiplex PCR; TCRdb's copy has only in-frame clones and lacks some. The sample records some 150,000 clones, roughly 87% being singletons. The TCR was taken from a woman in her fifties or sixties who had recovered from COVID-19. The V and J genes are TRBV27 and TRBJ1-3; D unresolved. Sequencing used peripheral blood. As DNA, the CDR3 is TGTGCCAGCAGTTTTCAGTCTCGGGGATCTGGAAACACCATATATTTT. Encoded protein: CASSFQSRGSGNTIYF.